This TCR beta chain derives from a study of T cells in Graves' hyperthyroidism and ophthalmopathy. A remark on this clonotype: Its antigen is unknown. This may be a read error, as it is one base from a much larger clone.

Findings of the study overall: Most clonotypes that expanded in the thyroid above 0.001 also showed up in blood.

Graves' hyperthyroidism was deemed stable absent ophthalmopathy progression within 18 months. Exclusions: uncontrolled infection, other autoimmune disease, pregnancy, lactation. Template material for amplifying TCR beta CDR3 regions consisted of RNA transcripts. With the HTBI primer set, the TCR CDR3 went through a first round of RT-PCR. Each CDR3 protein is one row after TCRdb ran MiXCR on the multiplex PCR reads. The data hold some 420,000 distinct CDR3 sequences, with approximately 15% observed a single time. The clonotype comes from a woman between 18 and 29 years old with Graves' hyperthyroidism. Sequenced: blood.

CDR3 sequence: CSALAGVLEQFF. CDR3 DNA: TGCAGTGCCCTCGCGGGAGTCTTGGAGCAGTTCTTC. The V gene is TRBV20-1, the J gene TRBJ2-1; 7 bases are a match to TRBD2. The CDR3 has 12 residues. The germline CDR1 and CDR2 sequences are DFQATT and SNEGSKA (reference sequence). The trim removed 6 bases at V and 10 bases at J, leaving 9 bases unmatched.